A selection of T cell receptor beta chains follows, all from one sample in a study of ipilimumab plus nivolumab after autologous stem cell transplantation. Assay used: immunoSEQ multiplex PCR; TCRdb lists only in-frame clones, some missing. The sample contains 15,000 or so clones, about 80% of which appear only once. Sequences were derived from PBMCs, sampled in a trial of ipilimumab plus nivolumab as post-transplant consolidation. Receptors originate from a male donor with diffuse large B-cell lymphoma. Each CDR3 is given with its conserved first and last residue.

length	J	V	CDR3
16	TRBJ2-5	TRBV7-2	CASSLGLAGGRETQYF
15	TRBJ1-5	TRBV4-1	CASSHGQSSNQPQHF
14	TRBJ2-5	TRBV5-8	CASAPRALQETQYF
14	TRBJ2-7	TRBV6-1	CASSPGPQDTRRDF
15	TRBJ2-1	TRBV5-1	CASSSSQGPYNEQFF
16	TRBJ1-3	TRBV4-1	CASSQDHNLSGNTIYF
19	TRBJ2-7	TRBV4-1	CASSQAWLRLGPSSYEQYF
18	TRBJ1-4	TRBV9	CASSPGRNRGPTNEKLFF
16	TRBJ2-7	TRBV12-5	CASHLTRARRSYEQYF
13	TRBJ1-1	TRBV27	CASSLDVGAEAFF
15	TRBJ2-2	TRBV5-5	CASSPGTGNTGELFF
13	TRBJ2-7	TRBV5-1	CASSLGRSYEQYF
13	TRBJ2-7	TRBV7-3	CASSLTNGARQYF
16	TRBJ1-3	TRBV6-5	CASSYFDGSSGNTIYF
11	TRBJ2-1	TRBV30	CACQGVVEQFF
14	TRBJ1-1	TRBV14	CASSRDRTWTEAFF
15	TRBJ2-5	TRBV10-2	CASSDQAGGQETQYF
15	TRBJ1-2	TRBV5-4	CASSSPGRQDYGYTF
14	TRBJ1-2	TRBV7-9	CASSLPTPSYGYTF
13	TRBJ2-2	TRBV15	CATAMDSTGELFF